This TCR beta chain was captured in a study of blood T cell repertoires in COVID-19. Study summary: T cells, B-cell-depleted T cells, or PBMCs provided the cDNA or gDNA that served as material.

Profiled with immunoSEQ multiplex PCR; TCRdb holds only in-frame clones, not every one. The sample holds 220,000 or so clones, around 84% seen once. V gave up 0 bases and J gave up 0 bases, with 9 bases separating them. CDR1 and CDR2 from the germline V gene are GTSNPN and SVGIG (reference sequence). CDR3 size: 15 residues. This chain links TRBV30 with TRBJ1-5; no clear D. The sequenced sample consisted of peripheral blood. The clonotype originates from a woman aged 55-69 years who had recovered from COVID-19. CDR3 DNA: TGTGCCTGGAGTGTACGGGGTACTAGCAATCAGCCCCAGCATTTT. This gives the protein CAWSVRGTSNQPQHF.